These 27 T cell receptor beta chains came from one sample sequenced in a study of vaccination and CD4 T cells after COVID-19. Treatment: roughly 11-day PBMC culture with coronavirus spike peptide pools or control peptides (ViraFEST assay). The antigens of these receptors remain unknown. Oncomine TCR Beta short-read sequencing was applied to DNA from cultured CD4+ T cells. TCRdb reprocessed the PCR reads with MiXCR, giving one entry per CDR3 protein. This repertoire shows approximately 11,000 distinct CDR3 sequences, roughly 70% found once; its top ten account for approximately 10%. Sequencing was done on a sample of CD4+ T cells from blood, cultured in vitro. The source of these receptors is a human donor who had recovered from COVID-19.

This clonotype is labeled large. This sequence joins TRBV12-3 or TRBV12-4 and TRBJ1-2, with D perhaps matching TRBD1 (5 bases). V lost 6 bases, J lost 4 bases, and 15 bases lay in between. The CDR3 has 14 amino acids. The CDR3 here is CASSARGFVYGYTF. In DNA form, the CDR3 reads TGTGCCAGCAGCGCGAGGGGTTTTGTCTATGGCTACACCTTC.

The rearrangement joins TRBV7-9 to TRBJ2-2; 10 bases map to TRBD2. The CDR3 contains 15 residues. Germline CDR1 SEHNR, CDR2 FQNEAQ (reference sequence). V shed 3 bases and J 4 bases; nucleotides not matched to a gene: 2. The CDR3 region has the DNA TGTGCCAGCAGCTTTAGCGGGGGGCTCACCGGGGAGCTGTTTTTT. As protein: CASSFSGGLTGELFF.

The rearrangement uses TRBV28 and TRBJ1-1; D is ambiguous. The V gene's germline CDR1 is MDHEN and CDR2 SYDVKM. This CDR3 contains 15 residues. Deletions cut 8 bases from V and 0 bases from J, with 16 bases between. CDR3 coding DNA: TGTGCCAGCCGCTTGCGGGAAGCGGTGAACACTGAAGCTTTCTTT. As protein: CASRLREAVNTEAFF.

The chain carries TRBV3-1 and TRBJ2-7; D is possibly TRBD1 or TRBD2 (5 bases each). Germline V gives CDR1 LGHDT, CDR2 YNNKEL (reference sequence). CDR3 length equals 16 residues. The V gene lost 1 base and the J gene lost 3 bases, with 16 bases spanning the gap. CDR3 amino acids: CASSQGLGELIYEQYF. The CDR3 nucleotides read TGTGCCAGCAGCCAAGGTCTGGGGGAACTGATCTACGAGCAGTACTTC.

The V gene is TRBV7-9, the J gene TRBJ2-5; 14 nucleotides align to TRBD2. CDR3 length equals 16 residues. The J segment lost 4 bases and the V segment lost 5 bases, leaving 6 bases of the junction unmatched. The V gene's germline CDR1 is SEHNR and CDR2 FQNEAQ (reference sequence). Here the CDR3 reads CASSKPGLAGVETQYF. In DNA form, the CDR3 reads TGTGCCAGCAGCAAACCGGGACTAGCGGGAGTAGAGACCCAGTACTTC. Full variable domain (missing parts from reference TRBV7-9 and TRBJ2-5): DTGVSQNPRHKITKRGQNVTFRCDPISEHNRLYWYRQTLGQGPEFLTYFQNEAQLEKSRLLSDRFSAERPKGSFSTLEIQRTEQGDSAMYLCASSKPGLAGVETQYFGPGTRLLVL.

The chain uses TRBV29-1 and TRBJ2-7, with D unclear. CDR3 length: 14 amino acids. V dropped 6 bases and J dropped 2 bases, with 17 bases sitting between them. The V gene's germline CDR1 is SQVTM and CDR2 ANQGSEA. The CDR3 is CSVAAAYSTYEQYF. DNA of the CDR3: TGCAGCGTGGCAGCAGCCTACTCTACCTACGAGCAGTACTTC.

The chain links TRBV27 to TRBJ1-6; 7 bases are shared with TRBD1. The CDR3 consists of 16 residues. The V gene end was trimmed by 5 bases and the J gene end by 4 bases; junction bases not matched to a gene: 8. The germline gives CDR1 MNHEY, CDR2 SMNVEV (reference sequence). CDR3 sequence reads: CASSGATGIYNSPLHF. The CDR3 DNA reads TGTGCCAGCAGTGGAGCGACAGGGATTTATAATTCACCCCTCCACTTT.

This chain links TRBV6-1 with TRBJ1-5, with D hard to call. Germline CDR1 is MNHNS and CDR2 is SASEGT. CDR3 length: 14 residues. V shed 8 bases and J shed 0 bases, with 11 bases lying between them. DNA of the CDR3: TGTGCCAGCTGGGGTTCGTATAGCAATCAGCCCCAGCATTTT. It codes for CASWGSYSNQPQHF.

The chain joins TRBV20-1 to TRBJ2-3; 10 bases are a match to TRBD2. The trim removed 6 bases at V and 8 bases at J, leaving 14 bases unmatched. Germline-derived CDR1 and CDR2 are DFQATT and SNEGSKA (reference sequence). The CDR3 runs 15 residues. The CDR3 here is CSATWLLAGLGTQYF. CDR3 DNA sequence: TGCAGTGCCACTTGGTTACTAGCGGGGCTCGGTACGCAGTATTTT.

This clonotype is judged medium-sized. The chain employs TRBV6-2 or TRBV6-3 and TRBJ1-2; the D is unclear. Germline lookup yields CDR1 MNHEY and CDR2 SVGEGT. The V end was cut by 2 bases, the J end by 4 bases, with 11 bases between. The length of the CDR3 is 14 residues. The CDR3 sequence: CASSYPGKLYGYTF. CDR3 nucleotide sequence: TGTGCCAGCAGTTACCCGGGGAAGCTCTATGGCTACACCTTC.

This sequence joins TRBV15 and TRBJ2-7; 7 bases fit TRBD1. Germline assignment: CDR1 LNHNV and CDR2 YYDKDF (reference sequence). This CDR3 has 13 amino acids. Unmatched junction bases numbered 3, after V lost 1 base and J lost 6 bases. This CDR3 reads CATSRGQGGEQYF. CDR3 DNA: TGTGCCACCAGCAGAGGACAGGGCGGCGAGCAGTACTTC. Variable domain in full (rest from reference TRBV15 and TRBJ2-7): DAMVIQNPRYQVTQFGKPVTLSCSQTLNHNVMYWYQQKSSQAPKLLFHYYDKDFNNEADTPDNFQSRRPNTSFCFLDIRSPGLGDTAMYLCATSRGQGGEQYFGPGTRLTVT.

The J gene is TRBJ1-2, the V gene TRBV28, with D possibly being TRBD1 (5 bases). CDR3 length equals 14 residues. The V end was cut by 2 bases, the J end by 2 bases, with 9 bases between. CDR1 MDHEN and CDR2 SYDVKM come from the germline V gene. This chain's CDR3 is CASSLAGTNYGYTF. In DNA, the CDR3 is TGTGCCAGCAGTTTAGCGGGGACCAACTATGGCTACACCTTC.

J is TRBJ2-3 and V is TRBV5-4, with 11 bases matching TRBD1. V was clipped by 4 bases and J by 2 bases; unmatched bases: 6. The CDR3 is 16 residues long. Per germline, CDR1 SGHNT and CDR2 YYREEE (reference sequence). CDR3 protein: CASSQGQGGHTDTQYF. The CDR3 region has the DNA TGTGCCAGCAGCCAGGGACAGGGGGGACACACAGATACGCAGTATTTT. Full variable domain (remainder filled in from reference TRBV5-4 and TRBJ2-3): ETGVTQSPTHLIKTRGQQVTLRCSSQSGHNTVSWYQQALGQGPQFIFQYYREEENGRGNFPPRFSGLQFPNYSSELNVNALELDDSALYLCASSQGQGGHTDTQYFGPGTRLTVL.

The chain couples TRBV9 to TRBJ2-7, with 8 bases that match TRBD1. The V gene end was trimmed by 2 bases and the J gene end by 7 bases; junction bases not matched to a gene: 5. The V gene's germline CDR1 is SGDLS and CDR2 YYNGEE. The CDR3 totals 13 residues. The CDR3 loop reads CASSVGQVGEQYF. The CDR3 DNA follows: TGTGCCAGCAGCGTGGGACAGGTCGGAGAGCAGTACTTC.

The rearrangement uses TRBV7-2 and TRBJ1-2; TRBD1 matches at 7 bases. CDR1 is SGHTA, CDR2 FQGNSA, per germline. V gave up 5 bases and J gave up 3 bases; unmatched junction bases: 6. The CDR3 sequence is 14 residues long. This chain's CDR3 is CASSPRTGDYGYTF. DNA for the CDR3: TGTGCCAGCAGCCCCCGAACAGGGGACTATGGCTACACCTTC. Combining the CDR3 with reference TRBV7-2 and TRBJ1-2 gives the whole variable domain GAGVSQSPSNKVTEKGKDVELRCDPISGHTALYWYRQSLGQGLEFLIYFQGNSAPDKSGLPSDRFSAERTGGSVSTLTIQRTQQEDSAVYLCASSPRTGDYGYTFGSGTRLTVV.

V gene TRBV6-1 combines with J gene TRBJ1-2; no clear D gene. CDR3 length: 15 amino acids. Per germline, CDR1 MNHNS and CDR2 SASEGT. V was pared by 1 base and J by 5 bases, with 14 bases between. The CDR3 sequence is CASSEVGDLGYGYTF. CDR3 in DNA: TGTGCCAGCAGTGAAGTTGGGGATCTGGGATATGGCTACACCTTC.

The rearrangement links TRBV2 to TRBJ2-1, with no clear D. The CDR3 runs 13 residues. Trimming removed 4 bases from V and 9 bases from J, with 13 bases in between. Germline CDR1 is SNHLY and CDR2 is FYNNEI. The CDR3 coding sequence is TGTGCCAGCAGTGTCGCGCGTCCCGGTGAGCAGTTCTTC. Translated, it gives CASSVARPGEQFF. Supplemented by reference TRBV2 and TRBJ2-1, the full variable domain reads EPEVTQTPSHQVTQMGQEVILRCVPISNHLYFYWYRQILGQKVEFLVSFYNNEISEKSEIFDDQFSVERPDGSNFTLKIRSTKLEDSAMYFCASSVARPGEQFFGPGTRLTVL.

This clonotype came up a few times. The chain couples TRBV11-2 to TRBJ1-2, with a tentative D call TRBD1 (5 bases). This CDR3 contains 13 residues. Per the germline V gene, CDR1 is SGHAT and CDR2 is FQNNGV. The V and J ends lost 2 bases and 8 bases respectively, with 12 bases between them. The DNA of the CDR3 is TGTGCCAGCAGCTTACGGCAACAGGCCGGCTACACCTTC. It is translated as CASSLRQQAGYTF.

The chain employs TRBV7-8 and TRBJ1-1; D call uncertain. Between the trimmed V and J ends, which lost 5 bases and 2 bases, there was a span of 12 bases. CDR1 and CDR2 (germline): SGHVS, FQNEAQ. This CDR3 has 14 amino acids. The CDR3 bases are TGTGCCAGCAGCCCCCGGGAGGGCAACACTGAAGCTTTCTTT. Its translation is CASSPREGNTEAFF. Drawing the rest from reference TRBV7-8 and TRBJ1-1, the complete variable domain is GAGVSQSPRYKVAKRGQDVALRCDPISGHVSLFWYQQALGQGPEFLTYFQNEAQLDKSGLPSDRFFAERPEGSVSTLKIQRTQQEDSAVYLCASSPREGNTEAFFGQGTRLTVV.

V is TRBV5-4 and J is TRBJ2-2; 7 bases fit TRBD2. From germline, CDR1 is SGHNT and CDR2 YYREEE (reference sequence). CDR3 size: 16 residues. V shed 2 bases and J 1 base; nucleotides not matched to a gene: 5. This CDR3 is CASSFGGRGNTGELFF. CDR3 DNA sequence: TGTGCCAGCAGCTTCGGCGGGAGAGGGAACACCGGGGAGCTGTTTTTT.

The chain links TRBV12-5 to TRBJ1-1, with 11 bases lining up with TRBD1. V was clipped by 1 base and J by 5 bases; unmatched bases: 3. Germline V CDR1 and CDR2: LGHNT, FRNRAP. The CDR3 runs 15 residues. The CDR3 region is CASGLGTGGWTEAFF. CDR3 nucleotides: TGTGCTAGTGGTTTGGGGACAGGGGGCTGGACTGAAGCTTTCTTT.

The V call is TRBV24-1, the J call TRBJ2-1, with 12 bases identical to TRBD2. This CDR3 comprises 14 residues. Germline values: CDR1 KGHDR, CDR2 SFDVKD. J gave up 12 bases and V 4 bases, and 6 bases lay outside the gene matches. The CDR3 spells CATSDSLAGGAQFF. The DNA for the CDR3 is TGTGCCACCAGTGACTCACTAGCGGGAGGCGCGCAGTTCTTC.

The CDR3 nucleotides are TGTGCCAGCAGAAAGGAGGTCCCCAATCAGCCCCAGCATTTT. This codes for CASRKEVPNQPQHF. The rearrangement uses TRBV6-1 and TRBJ1-5; D gene ambiguous. CDR3 size: 14 residues. Germline V CDR1 and CDR2: MNHNS, SASEGT. Deletions cut 6 bases from V and 3 bases from J, with 12 bases between.

The chain employs TRBV30 and TRBJ1-6; TRBD1 aligns across 10 bases. V trimming: 3 bases; J trimming: 10 bases; junction bases outside the gene matches: 9. Germline CDR1 GTSNPN, CDR2 SVGIG (reference sequence). This CDR3 has 15 residues. Here the CDR3 reads CAWSALTGGQSPLHF. The CDR3 DNA sequence: TGTGCCTGGAGCGCCCTGACAGGGGGCCAATCACCCCTCCACTTT.

The CDR3 sequence is CASSFREGLGYEQYF. CDR3 in DNA: TGTGCCAGCAGCTTTAGGGAGGGCCTGGGCTACGAGCAGTACTTC. The rearrangement uses TRBV7-8 and TRBJ2-7; 7 nucleotides agree with TRBD2. CDR3 size: 15 residues. Germline lookup yields CDR1 SGHVS and CDR2 FQNEAQ. The V gene end was trimmed by 3 bases and the J gene end by 3 bases; junction bases not matched to a gene: 8.

The table lists this clonotype with a few counts. The chain links TRBV20-1 to TRBJ1-5; 9 bases fit TRBD1. Germline V CDR1 and CDR2: DFQATT, SNEGSKA (reference sequence). This CDR3 spans 17 amino acids. With V trimmed by 3 bases and J by 2 bases, 11 bases remained unmatched. The CDR3 DNA reads as TGCAGTGCTAGGGCGATGACAGGGGGAGTTGGCAATCAGCCCCAGCATTTT. As protein: CSARAMTGGVGNQPQHF.

The chain links TRBV11-2 to TRBJ2-2; D gene unclear. Trimming pared 6 bases from V and 3 bases from J, leaving 11 bases between. Germline V gene sequence: CDR1 SGHAT, CDR2 FQNNGV. This CDR3 has 14 amino acids. Written as DNA, the CDR3 is TGTGCCAGCAGATACATATCGCACACCGGGGAGCTGTTTTTT. It specifies CASRYISHTGELFF.